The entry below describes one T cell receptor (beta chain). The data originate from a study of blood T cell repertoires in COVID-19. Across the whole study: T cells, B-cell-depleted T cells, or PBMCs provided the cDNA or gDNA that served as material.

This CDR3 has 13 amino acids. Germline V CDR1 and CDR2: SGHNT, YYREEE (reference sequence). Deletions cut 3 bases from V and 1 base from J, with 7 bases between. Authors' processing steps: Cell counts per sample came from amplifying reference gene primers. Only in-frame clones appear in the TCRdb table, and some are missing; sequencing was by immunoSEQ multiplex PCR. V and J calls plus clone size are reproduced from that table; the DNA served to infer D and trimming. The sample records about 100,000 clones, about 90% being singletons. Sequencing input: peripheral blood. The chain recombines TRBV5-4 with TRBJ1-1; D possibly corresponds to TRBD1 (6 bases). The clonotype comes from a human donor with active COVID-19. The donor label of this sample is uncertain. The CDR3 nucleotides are TGTGCCAGCAGCTCGACAGGGAACACTGAAGCTTTCTTT. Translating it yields CASSSTGNTEAFF.